The rows below give T cell receptor beta chains drawn from one sample of a study of blood T cell repertoires in COVID-19. Here immunoSEQ multiplex PCR was the method, and the copy in TCRdb shows in-frame clones only, minus some. This repertoire shows roughly 110,000 clones, 84% found once; its top ten account for about 8.5%. The sample was peripheral blood. The source of these receptors is a middle-aged woman with acute or convalescent COVID-19. The CDR3 runs from the conserved cysteine through the conserved F or W. D genes are given only for firm matches. Clone sizes are given selectively: once, few, many, or a class where the clone is expanded.

J | length | V | D | size | DNA | CDR3
TRBJ2-3 | 11 | TRBV19 | NA | NA | TGTGCCACCGCCTTAGCGGAAACGCAGTATTTT | CATALAETQYF
TRBJ2-3 | 14 | TRBV6-5 | TRBD1 | NA | TGTGCCAGCAGTCGTACAGGGGGCCCAGATACGCAGTATTTT | CASSRTGGPDTQYF
TRBJ1-2 | 15 | TRBV2 | TRBD1 | once | TGTGCCAGCAGTGGTGGACAGGGCATCGCCTATGGCTACACCTTC | CASSGGQGIAYGYTF
TRBJ1-2 | 13 | TRBV30 | TRBD1 | once | TGTGCCTGGCGCGCGACAGGGTTAAATGGCTACACCTTC | CAWRATGLNGYTF
TRBJ2-3 | 14 | TRBV5-6 | TRBD2 | once | TGTGCCAGCAGTCGGGGGGTTAGCACAGATACGCAGTATTTT | CASSRGVSTDTQYF
TRBJ1-1 | 14 | TRBV15 | TRBD1 | NA | TGTGCCACCAGCAGGATAAGACAGGGTGATGAAGCTTTCTTT | CATSRIRQGDEAFF
TRBJ1-1 | 13 | TRBV3-1/TRBV3-2 | NA | NA | TGTGCCAGCAGCCAACGCGGGGACACTGAAGCTTTCTTT | CASSQRGDTEAFF
TRBJ2-7 | 15 | TRBV9 | NA | NA | TGTGCCAGCAGCGTAGGGGGCAGAGCCTACTCCGAGCAGTACTTC | CASSVGGRAYSEQYF
TRBJ1-4 | 16 | TRBV18 | TRBD1 | once | TGTGCCAGCTCACCACGAGGACAGGCGGGTAATGAAAAACTGTTTTTT | CASSPRGQAGNEKLFF
TRBJ2-7 | 16 | TRBV5-8 | TRBD1 | NA | TGTGCCAGCAGCTCTACCGGACAGGGGATCTCCTACGAGCAGTACTTC | CASSSTGQGISYEQYF
TRBJ2-1 | 14 | TRBV30 | TRBD2 | NA | TGTGCCAAGGGAGGGGCGCTATCCTACAATGAGCAGTTCTTC | CAKGGALSYNEQFF
TRBJ2-1 | 14 | TRBV30 | NA | NA | TGTGCCTGGAACCGGGACTGGGTCTACAGTGAGCAGTTCTTC | CAWNRDWVYSEQFF
TRBJ1-5 | 15 | TRBV4-3 | NA | NA | TGCGCCAGCAGCCAAGATAACGGGGGGGGTCAGCCCCAGCATTTT | CASSQDNGGGQPQHF
TRBJ1-6 | 14 | TRBV11-2 | NA | NA | TGTGCCAGCAGTTGGAGGGACGCTAATTCACCCCTCCACTTT | CASSWRDANSPLHF
TRBJ1-5 | 15 | TRBV4-3 | NA | NA | TGCGCCAGCAGCCAAACTCGGACACCCGGTCAGCCCCAGCATTTT | CASSQTRTPGQPQHF
TRBJ2-3 | 15 | TRBV6-5 | TRBD1 | NA | TGTGCCAGCTCCCGCCAGGGGGCGAGAACAGATACGCAGTATTTT | CASSRQGARTDTQYF
TRBJ1-5 | 13 | TRBV10-2 | NA | NA | TGCGCCAGCAGTGAGGTCGCGGAGCAGCCCCAGCATTTT | CASSEVAEQPQHF
TRBJ1-2 | 14 | TRBV2 | NA | few | TGTGCCAGCAGTGAAAGACTGCTCAACTATGGCTACACCTTC | CASSERLLNYGYTF
TRBJ2-1 | 12 | TRBV11-3 | NA | NA | TGTGCCAGCAGCTTATCTTCCAATGAGCAGTTCTTC | CASSLSSNEQFF
TRBJ2-5 | 15 | TRBV18 | NA | NA | TGTGCCAGCTCACAACTAGTAGGACAGCAAGAGACCCAGTACTTC | CASSQLVGQQETQYF
TRBJ2-5 | 15 | TRBV30 | NA | NA | TGTGCCTGGAGCGTATCGGCTGGCGGGTGGGAGACCCAGTACTTC | CAWSVSAGGWETQYF
TRBJ1-5 | 16 | TRBV7-6 | TRBD1 | NA | TGTGCCAGCAGCTCAGAGACAGGGGGCATCAATCAGCCCCAGCATTTT | CASSSETGGINQPQHF
TRBJ2-4 | 12 | TRBV28 | NA | NA | TGTGCCAGCAGTCCTCCTTGGAGGCCTGGACACTTC | CASSPPWRPGHF
TRBJ2-7 | 17 | TRBV14 | TRBD2 | NA | TGTGCCAGCAGCCAAGCTCTCGGGACTAGCGGGTACTACGAGCAGTACTTC | CASSQALGTSGYYEQYF
TRBJ1-5 | 13 | TRBV7-8 | NA | once | TGTGCCAGCAGCGCCGACGGGAATCAGCCCCAGCATTTT | CASSADGNQPQHF
TRBJ2-2 | 13 | TRBV5-1 | NA | once | TGCGCCAGCACATCGCCCGGCACCGGGGAGCTGTTTTTT | CASTSPGTGELFF
TRBJ1-2 | 15 | TRBV4-2 | NA | once | TGTGCCAGCAGCCAAGTCACAGCTAGCGTTGATGGCTACACCTTC | CASSQVTASVDGYTF
TRBJ2-1 | 17 | TRBV10-1 | TRBD2 | once | TGCGCCAGCAGTGGCGGACTAGGGGTCCACTCCTACAATGAGCAGTTCTTC | CASSGGLGVHSYNEQFF
TRBJ2-5 | 13 | TRBV5-1 | NA | NA | TGCGCCAGCAGCTCACAGGGAGGGGAGACCCAGTACTTC | CASSSQGGETQYF
TRBJ1-6 | 18 | TRBV7-2 | NA | once | TGTGCCAGCAGCTTAGTGTTGTCCAGTCCCCCCTATAATTCACCCCTCCACTTT | CASSLVLSSPPYNSPLHF
TRBJ1-5 | 14 | TRBV19 | TRBD1 | NA | TGTGCCAGTACCCTGGGACAGCGTGATCAGCCCCAGCATTTT | CASTLGQRDQPQHF